Listed below are T cell receptor beta chains from one sample, sequenced in a study of blood T cell repertoires in COVID-19. Sequencing was performed with immunoSEQ multiplex PCR; in TCRdb, only in-frame clones are kept and a portion is missing. The table records about 230,000 clones, 88% of them present only once. The specimen sequenced was PBMCs or T cells enriched from blood (not recorded which). These receptors all come from a woman in her thirties or forties with acute COVID-19. The CDR3 runs from the conserved cysteine through the conserved F or W. A D gene is named only where the DNA matches it firmly. The size entry is marked missing in some rows and otherwise reads once, few, many or a size class.

clone_size: NA; j_call: TRBJ1-1; v_call: TRBV19; d_call: NA; cdr3_nt: TGTGCCAGTAGTGTCACTCCGGCGGTGAACACTGAAGCTTTCTTT; cdr3_aa: CASSVTPAVNTEAFF
clone_size: NA; j_call: TRBJ2-1; v_call: TRBV15; d_call: TRBD2; cdr3_nt: TGTGCCACCAGCAGAATCCTAGCGGGGGGAAACAATGAGCAGTTCTTC; cdr3_aa: CATSRILAGGNNEQFF
clone_size: NA; j_call: TRBJ1-1; v_call: TRBV19; d_call: TRBD1; cdr3_nt: TGTGCCAGTAGTATTGGACCGGGACAGAAAGCTTTCTTT; cdr3_aa: CASSIGPGQKAFF
clone_size: NA; j_call: TRBJ2-1; v_call: TRBV7-8; d_call: TRBD2; cdr3_nt: TGTGCCAGCAGCGTGGGACTAGCGGTCTACAATGAGCAGTTCTTC; cdr3_aa: CASSVGLAVYNEQFF
clone_size: NA; j_call: TRBJ1-1; v_call: TRBV10-3; d_call: NA; cdr3_nt: TGTGCCCATCGGGAGGGAGGAAGCACTGAAGCTTTCTTT; cdr3_aa: CAHREGGSTEAFF
clone_size: NA; j_call: TRBJ1-1; v_call: TRBV5-4; d_call: NA; cdr3_nt: TGTGCCAGCAGCTTGGAGTCCCAGGGAACTGAAGCTTTCTTT; cdr3_aa: CASSLESQGTEAFF
clone_size: NA; j_call: TRBJ2-2; v_call: TRBV5-1; d_call: TRBD2; cdr3_nt: TGCGCCAGCATTAGCGGGACTATAGTGAACACCGGGGAGCTGTTTTTT; cdr3_aa: CASISGTIVNTGELFF
clone_size: NA; j_call: TRBJ2-1; v_call: TRBV5-1; d_call: TRBD2; cdr3_nt: TGCGCCAGCAGCTCGACTAGCTTAAGGGAGCAGTTCTTC; cdr3_aa: CASSSTSLREQFF
clone_size: NA; j_call: TRBJ2-3; v_call: TRBV7-2; d_call: TRBD2; cdr3_nt: TGTGCCAGCAGCCTCATAGCGGGAGGGCCAGGAGATACGCAGTATTTT; cdr3_aa: CASSLIAGGPGDTQYF
clone_size: NA; j_call: TRBJ1-2; v_call: TRBV5-1; d_call: NA; cdr3_nt: TGCGCCAGCAGCTTGACCCGGACAGCTAACTATGGCTACACCTTC; cdr3_aa: CASSLTRTANYGYTF
clone_size: NA; j_call: TRBJ2-5; v_call: TRBV2; d_call: NA; cdr3_nt: TGTGCCAGCAGTGAAGGGGGGGAATACCAAGAGACCCAGTACTTC; cdr3_aa: CASSEGGEYQETQYF
clone_size: NA; j_call: TRBJ1-2; v_call: TRBV5-8; d_call: TRBD1; cdr3_nt: TGTGCCAGCAGCAGGGACAGGGGCCAGGGCTATGGCTACACCTTC; cdr3_aa: CASSRDRGQGYGYTF
clone_size: NA; j_call: TRBJ2-1; v_call: TRBV20-1; d_call: NA; cdr3_nt: TGCAGTGCTAGAGTTTCGTATGAGCAGTTCTTC; cdr3_aa: CSARVSYEQFF
clone_size: NA; j_call: TRBJ1-2; v_call: TRBV5-6; d_call: NA; cdr3_nt: TGTGCCAGCAGCTTAGGAGGGAACGGCTACACCTTC; cdr3_aa: CASSLGGNGYTF
clone_size: NA; j_call: TRBJ1-2; v_call: TRBV6-5; d_call: TRBD1; cdr3_nt: TGTGCCAGCAGTTTCAAGACAGGGGCTGGCTACACCTTC; cdr3_aa: CASSFKTGAGYTF
clone_size: NA; j_call: TRBJ2-7; v_call: TRBV6-1; d_call: TRBD2; cdr3_nt: TGTGCCAGCAGTGAACTAGCGGGGGGTGCCAACTACGAGCAGTACTTC; cdr3_aa: CASSELAGGANYEQYF
clone_size: NA; j_call: TRBJ1-6; v_call: TRBV9; d_call: TRBD1; cdr3_nt: TGTGCCAGCAGCCCCGAGACAGGGAGTAGTTCACCCCTCCACTTT; cdr3_aa: CASSPETGSSSPLHF
clone_size: NA; j_call: TRBJ1-2; v_call: TRBV19; d_call: TRBD1; cdr3_nt: TGTGCCAGTAGTATCATAGGGGGCCGGTGGGGCTACACCTTC; cdr3_aa: CASSIIGGRWGYTF
clone_size: NA; j_call: TRBJ2-1; v_call: TRBV18; d_call: TRBD2; cdr3_nt: TGTGCCAGCTCACCAGGCCTTAGCGGGAGCGCTACCGGTGAGCAGTTCTTC; cdr3_aa: CASSPGLSGSATGEQFF
clone_size: NA; j_call: TRBJ2-1; v_call: TRBV10-1; d_call: TRBD2; cdr3_nt: TGCGCCAGCAGTGGGGGACTAGCGGGACACTACAATGAGCAGTTCTTC; cdr3_aa: CASSGGLAGHYNEQFF
clone_size: NA; j_call: TRBJ2-2; v_call: TRBV19; d_call: NA; cdr3_nt: TGTGCCAGTAGCCGAGGACTGAACACCGGGGAGCTGTTTTTT; cdr3_aa: CASSRGLNTGELFF
clone_size: NA; j_call: TRBJ2-7; v_call: TRBV19; d_call: TRBD2; cdr3_nt: TGTGCCAGTAGTCGGCTTTCTAGCGGGACCTTTTTAGAGCAGTACTTC; cdr3_aa: CASSRLSSGTFLEQYF
clone_size: NA; j_call: TRBJ1-2; v_call: TRBV2; d_call: NA; cdr3_nt: TGTGCCAGCAGTACGGTAACTAACTATGGCTACACCTTC; cdr3_aa: CASSTVTNYGYTF
clone_size: NA; j_call: TRBJ1-2; v_call: TRBV18; d_call: TRBD1; cdr3_nt: TGTGCCAGCTCAGGGGACAGGGATGGCTACACCTTC; cdr3_aa: CASSGDRDGYTF
clone_size: NA; j_call: TRBJ2-1; v_call: TRBV3-1/TRBV3-2; d_call: TRBD1; cdr3_nt: TGTGCCAGCAGCCAAGACCCAGGGGGCGGTTACAATGAGCAGTTCTTC; cdr3_aa: CASSQDPGGGYNEQFF
clone_size: NA; j_call: TRBJ2-1; v_call: TRBV7-2; d_call: TRBD2; cdr3_nt: TGTGCCAGCAGCTCGCCTAGCGGGGGGGCGTACAATGAGCAGTTCTTC; cdr3_aa: CASSSPSGGAYNEQFF
clone_size: NA; j_call: TRBJ2-7; v_call: TRBV29-1; d_call: NA; cdr3_nt: TGCAGCGTTGTGACTGGGGGGGAGCAGTACTTC; cdr3_aa: CSVVTGGEQYF
clone_size: NA; j_call: TRBJ2-7; v_call: TRBV6-5; d_call: NA; cdr3_nt: TGTGCCAGCAGTACTAACTACGAGCAGTACTTC; cdr3_aa: CASSTNYEQYF
clone_size: NA; j_call: TRBJ2-1; v_call: TRBV7-2; d_call: TRBD2; cdr3_nt: TGTGCCAGCAGGGGTACCGGGACTAGCGGGGGGGCCTCGGGGAATGAGCAGTTCTTC; cdr3_aa: CASRGTGTSGGASGNEQFF
clone_size: few; j_call: TRBJ1-1; v_call: TRBV5-1; d_call: TRBD1; cdr3_nt: TGCGCCAGCAGCTTGTTGGGACAGGGGGCTTCAGTGAACACTGAAGCTTTCTTT; cdr3_aa: CASSLLGQGASVNTEAFF
clone_size: NA; j_call: TRBJ2-2; v_call: TRBV24-1; d_call: NA; cdr3_nt: TGTGCCACCAGTGGAGAAGTGGACACCGGGGAGCTGTTTTTT; cdr3_aa: CATSGEVDTGELFF
clone_size: NA; j_call: TRBJ1-1; v_call: TRBV18; d_call: NA; cdr3_nt: TGTGCCAGCTCACCGGACCTGAGGGACACTGAAGCTTTCTTT; cdr3_aa: CASSPDLRDTEAFF
clone_size: NA; j_call: TRBJ1-1; v_call: TRBV5-6; d_call: NA; cdr3_nt: TGTGCCAGCAGCTTCCGGGGGGCTACGGGGACTGAAGCTTTCTTT; cdr3_aa: CASSFRGATGTEAFF
clone_size: NA; j_call: TRBJ1-2; v_call: TRBV19; d_call: NA; cdr3_nt: TGTGCCAGTAGTATACGGGACATCGGGTATGGCTACACCTTC; cdr3_aa: CASSIRDIGYGYTF
clone_size: NA; j_call: TRBJ1-5; v_call: TRBV19; d_call: TRBD1; cdr3_nt: TGTGCCAGTAGTATCGGGCAGGGGGCTGAACCCCAGCATTTT; cdr3_aa: CASSIGQGAEPQHF
clone_size: NA; j_call: TRBJ1-1; v_call: TRBV9; d_call: NA; cdr3_nt: TGTGCCAGCAGCGTAGCCGGGAGGGGCACTGAAGCTTTCTTT; cdr3_aa: CASSVAGRGTEAFF
clone_size: NA; j_call: TRBJ1-1; v_call: TRBV7-6; d_call: TRBD1; cdr3_nt: TGTGCCAGCAGCCCGACAGGGTATAGCACTGAAGCTTTCTTT; cdr3_aa: CASSPTGYSTEAFF
clone_size: NA; j_call: TRBJ1-5; v_call: TRBV25-1; d_call: NA; cdr3_nt: TGTGCCAGCAGTGAATCGGGGGATGGTCAGCCCCAGCATTTT; cdr3_aa: CASSESGDGQPQHF
clone_size: NA; j_call: TRBJ1-2; v_call: TRBV6-1; d_call: TRBD1; cdr3_nt: TGTGCCAGCAGTGAAGGGACAGGAGGAAAGGGCTACACCTTC; cdr3_aa: CASSEGTGGKGYTF
clone_size: NA; j_call: TRBJ1-2; v_call: TRBV10-2; d_call: NA; cdr3_nt: TGCGCCAGCAGTGTCTCTAACTATGGCTACACCTTC; cdr3_aa: CASSVSNYGYTF
clone_size: NA; j_call: TRBJ2-7; v_call: TRBV4-3; d_call: TRBD2; cdr3_nt: TGCGCCAGCAGCCAAGAGGGAGGGAACTCCTACGAGCAGTACTTC; cdr3_aa: CASSQEGGNSYEQYF
clone_size: NA; j_call: TRBJ2-1; v_call: TRBV24-1; d_call: NA; cdr3_nt: TGTGCCACCAGTGACCGGGGAAGCTCCTACAATGAGCAGTTCTTC; cdr3_aa: CATSDRGSSYNEQFF
clone_size: NA; j_call: TRBJ1-4; v_call: TRBV21-1; d_call: NA; cdr3_nt: TGTGCCAGCAGCAAAGTCCTGTTACCAGATGAAAAACTGTTTTTT; cdr3_aa: CASSKVLLPDEKLFF
clone_size: NA; j_call: TRBJ2-1; v_call: TRBV19; d_call: TRBD2; cdr3_nt: TGTGCCAGTAGTATGGGTAGCGGGGGAGTGGGTGAGCAGTTCTTC; cdr3_aa: CASSMGSGGVGEQFF
clone_size: NA; j_call: TRBJ2-3; v_call: TRBV5-5; d_call: NA; cdr3_nt: TGTGCCAGCAGCCAAGTTTCCGGACTCCCGAACCGCGATACGCAGTATTTT; cdr3_aa: CASSQVSGLPNRDTQYF
clone_size: once; j_call: TRBJ1-2; v_call: TRBV20-1; d_call: NA; cdr3_nt: TGCAGTGCGAGGGAGAACTATGGCTACACCTTC; cdr3_aa: CSARENYGYTF
clone_size: NA; j_call: TRBJ1-1; v_call: TRBV5-1; d_call: NA; cdr3_nt: TGCGCCAGCAGCTTACAACAGCTGATGAACACTGAAGCTTTCTTT; cdr3_aa: CASSLQQLMNTEAFF
clone_size: NA; j_call: TRBJ1-1; v_call: TRBV6-1; d_call: NA; cdr3_nt: TGTGCCAGCAGTGACAGGATGAACACTGAAGCTTTCTTT; cdr3_aa: CASSDRMNTEAFF
clone_size: NA; j_call: TRBJ2-1; v_call: TRBV7-9; d_call: NA; cdr3_nt: TGTGCCAGCAGCTACCAGCGGATGGGGTGGGGGCCCCAATACAATGAGCAGTTCTTC; cdr3_aa: CASSYQRMGWGPQYNEQFF
clone_size: NA; j_call: TRBJ1-5; v_call: TRBV20-1; d_call: NA; cdr3_nt: TGCAGTGCTAGTGCAGGCTACAATCAGCCCCAGCATTTT; cdr3_aa: CSASAGYNQPQHF
clone_size: NA; j_call: TRBJ2-1; v_call: TRBV5-1; d_call: TRBD2; cdr3_nt: TGCGCCAGCAGCTGGGGACTAGCGGGGGGGCGTGACAAGCAGTTCTTC; cdr3_aa: CASSWGLAGGRDKQFF
clone_size: NA; j_call: TRBJ1-4; v_call: TRBV5-6; d_call: NA; cdr3_nt: TGTGCCAGCAGCTTGACAGGGATTGCAACTAATGAAAAACTGTTTTTT; cdr3_aa: CASSLTGIATNEKLFF